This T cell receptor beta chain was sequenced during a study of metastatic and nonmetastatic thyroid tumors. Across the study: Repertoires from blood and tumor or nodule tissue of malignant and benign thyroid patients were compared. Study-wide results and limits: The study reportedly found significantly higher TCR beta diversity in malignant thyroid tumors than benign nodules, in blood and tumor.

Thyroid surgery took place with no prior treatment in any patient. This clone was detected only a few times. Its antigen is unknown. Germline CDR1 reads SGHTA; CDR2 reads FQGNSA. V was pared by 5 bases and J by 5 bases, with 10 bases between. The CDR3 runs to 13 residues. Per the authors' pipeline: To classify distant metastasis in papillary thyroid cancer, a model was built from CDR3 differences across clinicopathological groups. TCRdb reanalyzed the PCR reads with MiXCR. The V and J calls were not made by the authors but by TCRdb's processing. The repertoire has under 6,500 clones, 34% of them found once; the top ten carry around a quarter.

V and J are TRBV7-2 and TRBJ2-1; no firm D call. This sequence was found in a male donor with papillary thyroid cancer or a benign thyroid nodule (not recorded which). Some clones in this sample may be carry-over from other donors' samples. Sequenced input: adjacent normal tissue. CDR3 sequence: CASSPYLHNEQFF. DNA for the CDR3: TGTGCCAGCAGCCCATACCTTCACAATGAGCAGTTCTTC.